This T cell receptor (beta chain) was recorded in a study of T cell responses to AZD1222 COVID-19 vaccine. Profiling relied on immunoSEQ multiplex PCR, and the TCRdb table lists in-frame clones only, not all of them. Of 130,000 or so clones listed, roughly nine tenths are singletons. Germline values: CDR1 SGHNT, CDR2 YYREEE (reference sequence). V dropped 0 bases and J dropped 1 base, with 5 bases sitting between them. The CDR3 is 14 amino acids. The sample consisted of peripheral blood, taken on day 0 of AZD1222 vaccination. This sequence originates from an adult in good health. This chain uses TRBV5-4 with TRBJ2-1, with D perhaps matching TRBD1 (5 bases). The CDR3 DNA reads TGTGCCAGCAGCTTGGGACAGTCCTACAATGAGCAGTTCTTC. Translated, it gives CASSLGQSYNEQFF.